The present T cell receptor beta chain was sequenced within a study of blood T cell repertoires in COVID-19. Looking at the study overall: The samples span acute and convalescent COVID-19 from the United States, Italy and Spain. The cDNA or gDNA used as material had been derived from T cells, B-cell-depleted T cells, or PBMCs.

V shed 3 bases, J shed 6 bases, and the junction held 4 bases outside the gene matches. Germline CDR1 and CDR2: MGHDK and SYGVNS. The CDR3 spans 13 residues. Sequencing used immunoSEQ multiplex PCR; TCRdb keeps in-frame clones, though not all of them. This sample has 250,000 to 350,000 clones, with over 75% found just once. The source is a man between 18 and 35 years old with active or convalescent COVID-19. Sequencing was carried out using peripheral blood. The V gene is TRBV25-1, the J gene TRBJ2-7, with 8 bases identical to TRBD1. CDR3 bases: TGTGCCAGCAGTGAGCACACAGGGGGCGAGCAGTACTTC. It is translated as CASSEHTGGEQYF.